This is a list of T cell receptor beta chains from one sample in a study of blood T cell repertoires in COVID-19. The method was immunoSEQ multiplex PCR; TCRdb's version includes in-frame clones alone and lacks a portion of them. Counted here are more than 200,000 clones, 85% to 90% occurring once; the ten biggest clones make up roughly 5%. Sequences were obtained from peripheral blood. These receptor sequences come from an older woman with COVID-19, enrolled during active disease. Each CDR3 is given with its conserved first and last residue. The D gene is left open where the match is weak. Clone sizes are given selectively: once, few, many, or a class where the clone is expanded.

j_call v_call clone_size d_call cdr3_aa cdr3_nt
TRBJ1-2 TRBV6-5 NA NA CASRAGDYTF TGTGCCAGCAGGGCAGGGGACTACACCTTC
TRBJ1-6 TRBV19 NA TRBD1 CASSAQGSAYNSPLHF TGTGCCAGTAGTGCACAGGGGAGCGCCTATAATTCACCCCTCCACTTT
TRBJ2-2 TRBV6-5 NA TRBD2 CASKTSPGELFF TGTGCCAGCAAGACTAGCCCTGGGGAGCTGTTTTTT
TRBJ2-3 TRBV9 NA TRBD2 CASSVEVWREGRGTDTQYF TGTGCCAGCAGCGTAGAAGTCTGGCGGGAGGGCCGGGGCACAGATACGCAGTATTTT
TRBJ2-2 TRBV18 NA TRBD2 CASSPLAGNTGELFF TGTGCCAGCTCACCCCTAGCGGGAAACACCGGGGAGCTGTTTTTT
TRBJ1-1 TRBV18 NA NA CASSSRGGMNTEAFF TGTGCCAGCTCGTCAAGGGGGGGTATGAACACTGAAGCTTTCTTT
TRBJ1-1 TRBV5-1 NA NA CASSLGAPSEAFF TGCGCCAGCAGCTTGGGGGCGCCCAGTGAAGCTTTCTTT
TRBJ1-2 TRBV5-4 once TRBD1 CASSSRDRRDYGYTF TGTGCCAGCAGTTCCCGGGACAGGCGGGACTATGGCTACACCTTC
TRBJ2-3 TRBV7-2 NA NA CASSPMRLGDTQYF TGTGCCAGCAGCCCCATGCGGCTGGGAGATACGCAGTATTTT
TRBJ1-1 TRBV11-2 once NA CASSPAAGVRNTEAFF TGTGCCAGCAGCCCCGCGGCAGGGGTGAGAAACACTGAAGCTTTCTTT
TRBJ1-4 TRBV28 NA NA CASSLYGRGTTNEKLFF TGTGCCAGCAGTTTATATGGCAGAGGGACAACTAATGAAAAACTGTTTTTT
TRBJ2-3 TRBV6-5 NA TRBD2 CATLPPGLGSLTQYF TGTGCCACCCTACCCCCGGGACTAGGGTCCCTGACGCAGTATTTT
TRBJ2-7 TRBV28 NA NA CASSLGSGYEQYF TGTGCCAGCAGTTTGGGTAGCGGTTACGAGCAGTACTTC
TRBJ2-1 TRBV7-9 NA NA CASSPGLQQFF TGTGCCAGCAGCCCCGGACTACAGCAGTTCTTC
TRBJ1-2 TRBV7-9 few NA CASSSEIAVNYGYTF TGTGCCAGCAGCTCGGAGATAGCGGTTAACTATGGCTACACCTTC
TRBJ1-3 TRBV7-6 NA NA CASSLAGGSGNTIYF TGTGCCAGCAGCTTAGCCGGGGGGTCAGGAAACACCATATATTTT
TRBJ1-2 TRBV15 NA TRBD1 CATSRGQENYGYTF TGTGCCACCAGCCGGGGACAGGAGAACTATGGCTACACCTTC
TRBJ1-4 TRBV15 NA TRBD1 CATSTGTGRGEKLFF TGTGCCACCAGCACAGGGACAGGGAGGGGTGAAAAACTGTTTTTT
TRBJ2-7 TRBV28 NA TRBD1 CASTHRLGQGYREQYF TGTGCCAGCACCCACAGGTTGGGACAGGGTTATCGCGAGCAGTACTTC
TRBJ1-5 TRBV5-6 once NA CASSWGGLHQPQHF TGTGCCAGCAGCTGGGGGGGTCTACATCAGCCCCAGCATTTT
TRBJ1-1 TRBV5-6 NA TRBD1 CASSLAGGHAFF TGTGCCAGCAGCTTGGCAGGGGGGCATGCTTTCTTT
TRBJ2-3 TRBV9 NA NA CASSVGDWDIKDTQYF TGTGCCAGCAGCGTAGGAGACTGGGACATAAAAGATACGCAGTATTTT
TRBJ1-3 TRBV5-4 once NA CASSLDFSGNTIYF TGTGCCAGCAGCTTGGACTTCTCTGGAAACACCATATATTTT
TRBJ1-3 TRBV7-8 NA TRBD1 CATKPTYGTGGNTIYF TGTGCCACCAAACCCACCTACGGGACAGGGGGAAACACCATATATTTT
TRBJ1-6 TRBV9 NA NA CASSVDGLGNSPLHF TGTGCCAGCAGCGTAGATGGGCTTGGCAATTCACCCCTCCACTTT
TRBJ1-2 TRBV5-1 NA NA CASSSYGGPDGYTF TGCGCCAGCAGCTCCTACGGGGGGCCGGATGGCTACACCTTC
TRBJ2-2 TRBV28 NA TRBD2 CASSLIAGGTGELFF TGTGCCAGCAGTCTCATAGCGGGAGGAACCGGGGAGCTGTTTTTT
TRBJ1-2 TRBV7-9 NA NA CASSLASLSYGYTF TGTGCCAGCAGCTTAGCCTCCCTGAGCTATGGCTACACCTTC
TRBJ2-2 TRBV6-5 NA TRBD1 CASSLRGQGTGELFF TGTGCCAGCAGTCTCAGGGGGCAGGGCACCGGGGAGCTGTTTTTT
TRBJ1-1 TRBV7-9 NA TRBD1 CATKKGGQGKTEAFF TGTGCGACCAAAAAGGGGGGACAGGGGAAAACTGAAGCTTTCTTT
TRBJ2-2 TRBV6-5 NA TRBD2 CASSYSLAVPGELFF TGTGCCAGCAGTTACTCACTAGCGGTACCTGGGGAGCTGTTTTTT
TRBJ1-2 TRBV6-2/TRBV6-3 NA NA CASSYSGYGYTF TGTGCCAGCAGTTACTCCGGGTATGGCTACACCTTC
TRBJ2-1 TRBV18 NA TRBD1 CASSPDRGMDNEQFF TGTGCCAGCTCACCGGACAGGGGTATGGACAATGAGCAGTTCTTC
TRBJ2-1 TRBV3-1/TRBV3-2 NA NA CASSPAQGSPFF TGTGCCAGCAGCCCCGCACAGGGATCACCGTTCTTC
TRBJ2-7 TRBV6-5 few TRBD2 CASKPSGFAYEQYF TGTGCCAGCAAACCTAGCGGGTTCGCCTACGAGCAGTACTTC
TRBJ1-2 TRBV27 once NA CASSLSIGGYGYTF TGTGCCAGCAGTTTAAGCATCGGGGGCTATGGCTACACCTTC
TRBJ1-2 TRBV28 NA TRBD1 CASRWDRGPYGYTF TGTGCCAGCAGGTGGGACAGGGGGCCCTATGGCTACACCTTC
TRBJ1-1 TRBV19 NA NA CASSIPRRETEAFF TGTGCCAGTAGTATACCCAGGCGTGAAACTGAAGCTTTCTTT
TRBJ1-5 TRBV21-1 NA NA CASSSTPDSPNQPQHF TGTGCCAGCAGCAGTACTCCGGACAGCCCGAATCAGCCCCAGCATTTT
TRBJ2-7 TRBV4-1 NA TRBD2 CASRKAGREGAYEQYF TGCGCCAGCAGAAAAGCCGGGAGGGAAGGGGCCTACGAGCAGTACTTC
TRBJ1-5 TRBV9 NA NA CASSVGEGPKINQPQHF TGTGCCAGCAGCGTAGGTGAGGGCCCCAAGATCAATCAGCCCCAGCATTTT
TRBJ1-3 TRBV7-8 few NA CASSLAGAGSGNTIYF TGTGCCAGCAGCTTAGCGGGTGCGGGCTCTGGAAACACCATATATTTT
TRBJ1-4 TRBV5-6 NA TRBD1 CASSSLRQGWANEKLFF TGTGCCAGCAGCTCCCTCCGACAGGGTTGGGCTAATGAAAAACTGTTTTTT
TRBJ2-6 TRBV5-5 NA NA CASSSPNRAGANVLTF TGTGCCAGCAGCTCGCCGAACAGGGCTGGGGCCAACGTCCTGACTTTC
TRBJ1-2 TRBV15 NA NA CATSRDPGNYGYTF TGTGCCACCAGCAGAGATCCGGGTAACTATGGCTACACCTTC
TRBJ2-1 TRBV7-9 NA TRBD2 CASSFDWMAPGGDNEQFF TGTGCCAGCAGCTTCGATTGGATGGCTCCGGGAGGGGACAATGAGCAGTTCTTC
TRBJ1-1 TRBV27 NA NA CASREGTVLNTEAFF TGTGCCAGCAGGGAGGGGACGGTTTTGAACACTGAAGCTTTCTTT
TRBJ2-7 TRBV6-2/TRBV6-3 NA NA CAITPGATTRGQYF TGTGCCATCACCCCGGGGGCGACGACGCGCGGGCAGTACTTC
TRBJ1-2 TRBV5-6 NA NA CASSLGQASYGYTF TGTGCCAGCAGCTTGGGACAGGCGTCCTATGGCTACACCTTC
TRBJ2-1 TRBV27 NA TRBD2 CASSSLAGGPSYNEQFF TGTGCCAGCAGTTCTTTAGCGGGAGGGCCCTCCTACAATGAGCAGTTCTTC
TRBJ2-5 TRBV5-1 NA TRBD2 CASSLVASGQETQYF TGCGCCAGCAGCTTGGTTGCTAGCGGGCAAGAGACCCAGTACTTC
TRBJ2-7 TRBV20-1 NA NA CSASGGPAYEQYF TGCAGTGCTAGTGGGGGGCCTGCCTACGAGCAGTACTTC
TRBJ1-2 TRBV7-9 NA NA CASSRAGTYGYTF TGTGCCAGCAGCCGGGCCGGGACATATGGCTACACCTTC
TRBJ2-1 TRBV19 NA NA CASSQRHLYNEQFF TGTGCCAGTAGTCAGCGCCACTTATACAATGAGCAGTTCTTC
TRBJ1-1 TRBV3-1/TRBV3-2 NA NA CASSRRRNTEAFF TGTGCCAGCAGCCGGAGGAGGAACACTGAAGCTTTCTTT